The present TCR beta chain was sequenced within a study of shared clonotypes between healthy human individuals. Study in general: A donor's plate count was three for CD4 naive and three for CD4 memory; CD8 naive had two and CD8 memory one.

General study results and limits: Generation probability values for non-shared clonotypes were lower than those for clonotypes shared by all four donors. Memory subsets generally showed smaller estimated richness than naive subsets did.

Healthy HIV-negative adults with no recent acute infections or vaccinations were recruited as donors. Profiling relied on immunoSEQ multiplex PCR, and the TCRdb table lists in-frame clones only, not all of them. The sample records over a million clones, around 97% being singletons. On this clone: What it binds is unknown.

The ends lost 4 bases at V and 8 bases at J; junction bases unmatched: 10. Germline CDR1 reads SNHLY; CDR2 reads FYNNEI. This CDR3 spans 14 amino acids. The chain joins TRBV2 to TRBJ1-1; 7 nucleotides agree with TRBD1. Sequencing was done on a sample of naive CD4+ T cells sorted from blood. This sample's subset: CD45RA+ positively selected. The origin of this receptor is a man aged 25 to 40 in good health. The CDR3 nucleotides are TGTGCCAGCAGTGTGTACGCAAGGACAGGCGAAGCTTTCTTT. Translation gives CASSVYARTGEAFF. The complete variable domain, with remaining parts taken from reference TRBV2 and TRBJ1-1, reads EPEVTQTPSHQVTQMGQEVILRCVPISNHLYFYWYRQILGQKVEFLVSFYNNEISEKSEIFDDQFSVERPDGSNFTLKIRSTKLEDSAMYFCASSVYARTGEAFFGQGTRLTVV.